Ten or more counts support the clone carrying this TCR beta chain. The antigen remains undetermined. The data were obtained in a study of neurological immune-mediated disorders. Study-level points and caveats: The greatest TCR clonal expansion appeared in HTLV-1-associated myelopathy and the smallest, falling below healthy controls, in multiple sclerosis.

V lost 6 bases and J 1 base, leaving 15 bases between the germline ends. Germline V CDR1 and CDR2: SQVTM, ANQGSEA. There are 14 residues in the CDR3. For the unsorted libraries, 2 million PBMCs stored at -80 C served as input. As for the cDNA, it was generated by 5'RACE with 10-nucleotide random UMIs. Using its own MiXCR run on the 5' RACE reads, TCRdb lists one record per CDR3 protein. Counted here are around 40,000 distinct CDR3 sequences, 12% occurring once; the ten biggest clones make up 1.3%. The chain carries TRBV29-1 and TRBJ1-1; D gene uncertain. Source material: PBMCs. The TCR comes from a female donor in good health. The CDR3 region has the DNA TGCAGCGTGAGAGGTTTTTCTGAGAACACTGAAGCTTTCTTT. Translation gives CSVRGFSENTEAFF. Supplemented by reference TRBV29-1 and TRBJ1-1, the full variable domain reads SAVISQKPSRDICQRGTSLTIQCQVDSQVTMMFWYRQQPGQSLTLIATANQGSEATYESGFVIDKFPISRPNLTFSTLTVSNMSPEDSSIYLCSVRGFSENTEAFFGQGTRLTVV.